This TCR beta chain was recorded in a study of neoadjuvant nivolumab and ipilimumab in lung cancer. Sequencing used immunoSEQ multiplex PCR; TCRdb keeps in-frame clones, though not all of them. Here the sample spans some 1,500 clones, 80% being singletons. As regards this clone: Its matching antigen is unknown.

General observations from the study: Compared with tumor-adjacent uninvolved lung, resected tumors showed greater richness and clonality. TCR sequencing covered a small number of samples.

This sequence originates from an adult with non-small cell lung cancer. Sequencing was performed on tumor tissue, taken before neoadjuvant nivolumab, alone or with ipilimumab.

The chain's CDR3 is CASSLEVTAEAFF. CDR3 nucleotide sequence: TGTGCCAGCAGCTTAGAAGTGACCGCGGAAGCTTTCTTT. J is TRBJ1-1 and V is TRBV7-9; D uncertain. Deletions cut 1 base from V and 8 bases from J, with 11 bases between. CDR1 and CDR2 from the germline V gene are SEHNR and FQNEAQ (reference sequence). The CDR3 sequence is 13 residues long.